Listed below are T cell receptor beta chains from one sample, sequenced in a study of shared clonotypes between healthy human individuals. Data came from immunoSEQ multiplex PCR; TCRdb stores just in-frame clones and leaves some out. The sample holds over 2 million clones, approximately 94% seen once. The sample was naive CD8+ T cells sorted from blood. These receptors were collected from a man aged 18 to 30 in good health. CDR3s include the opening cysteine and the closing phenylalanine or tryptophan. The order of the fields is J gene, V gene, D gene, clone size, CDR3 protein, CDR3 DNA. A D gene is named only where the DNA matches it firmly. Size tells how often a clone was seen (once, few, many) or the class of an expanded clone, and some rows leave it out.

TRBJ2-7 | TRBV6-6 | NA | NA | CATSEGGEQYF | TGTGCCACGTCCGAGGGGGGCGAGCAGTACTTC
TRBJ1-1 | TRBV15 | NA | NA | CATSGEIGEGTEAFF | TGTGCCACCAGCGGAGAAATCGGGGAGGGCACTGAAGCTTTCTTT
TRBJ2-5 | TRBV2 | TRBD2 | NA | CASAGDGETQYF | TGTGCCAGCGCGGGGGACGGGGAGACCCAGTACTTC
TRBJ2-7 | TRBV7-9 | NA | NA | CASSFFGPGSYEQYF | TGTGCCAGCAGCTTTTTTGGTCCAGGATCCTACGAGCAGTACTTC
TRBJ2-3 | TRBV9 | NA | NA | CASSAGYPATSTDTQYF | TGTGCCAGCAGCGCCGGTTATCCCGCGACTAGCACAGATACGCAGTATTTT
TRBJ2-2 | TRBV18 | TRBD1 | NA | CASSETGSVGELFF | TGTGCCAGCTCAGAGACAGGGTCCGTCGGGGAGCTGTTTTTT
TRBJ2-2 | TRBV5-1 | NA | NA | CASSFSGNGELFF | TGCGCCAGCAGCTTTTCTGGTAACGGGGAGCTGTTTTTT
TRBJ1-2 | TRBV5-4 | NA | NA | CASSSPPEIHAGGYTF | TGTGCCAGCAGCTCGCCCCCAGAAATCCACGCGGGGGGCTACACCTTC
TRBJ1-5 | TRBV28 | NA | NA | CASSLFSSNQPQHF | TGTGCCAGCAGTTTATTTTCTAGCAATCAGCCCCAGCATTTT
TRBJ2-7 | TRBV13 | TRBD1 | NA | CASSHRGYEQYF | TGTGCCAGCAGCCACAGGGGTTACGAGCAGTACTTC
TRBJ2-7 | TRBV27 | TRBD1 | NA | CASSTGLYEQYF | TGTGCCAGCTCGACAGGGCTCTACGAGCAGTACTTC
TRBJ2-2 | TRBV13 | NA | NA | CASSSQGGELFF | TGTGCCAGCAGCTCACAGGGCGGGGAGCTGTTTTTT
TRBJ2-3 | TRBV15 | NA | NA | CATSRAFGEQSGDTQYF | TGTGCCACCAGCCGTGCATTCGGGGAGCAATCCGGAGATACGCAGTATTTT
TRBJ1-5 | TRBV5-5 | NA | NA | CASSRGDYSNQPQHF | TGTGCCAGCAGTCGTGGGGATTATAGCAATCAGCCCCAGCATTTT
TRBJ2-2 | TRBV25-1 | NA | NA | CASSAPGTGELFF | TGTGCCAGCAGTGCCCCAGGCACCGGGGAGCTGTTTTTT
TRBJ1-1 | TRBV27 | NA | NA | CASSSGGIQGIDTEAFF | TGTGCCAGCAGTTCGGGTGGAATCCAGGGGATCGACACTGAAGCTTTCTTT
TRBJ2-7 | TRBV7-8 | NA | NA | CASSFGRDYEQYF | TGTGCCAGCAGCTTCGGGCGAGACTACGAGCAGTACTTC
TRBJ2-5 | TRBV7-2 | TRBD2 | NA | CASSLAGGETQYF | TGTGCCAGCAGCCTAGCGGGGGGGGAGACCCAGTACTTC
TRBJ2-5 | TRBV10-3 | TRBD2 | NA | CAISDLAGGVWETQYF | TGTGCCATCAGTGACCTAGCGGGGGGAGTCTGGGAGACCCAGTACTTC
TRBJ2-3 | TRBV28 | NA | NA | CASSLAGEDDTQYF | TGTGCCAGCAGTTTGGCAGGGGAGGACGATACGCAGTATTTT
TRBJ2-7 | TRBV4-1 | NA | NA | CASSPGGTSNEQYF | TGCGCCAGCAGCCCAGGCGGGACGTCTAACGAGCAGTACTTC
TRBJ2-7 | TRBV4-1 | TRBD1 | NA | CASSQEKGQGYEQYF | TGCGCCAGCAGCCAAGAAAAGGGACAGGGCTACGAGCAGTACTTC
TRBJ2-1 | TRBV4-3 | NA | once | CASSQGLITYNEQLF | TGCGCCAGCAGCCAAGGACTAATAACCTACAATGAGCAGCTCTTC
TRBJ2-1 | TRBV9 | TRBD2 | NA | CASSVDSGGESYNEQFF | TGTGCCAGCAGCGTAGATAGCGGGGGTGAATCCTACAATGAGCAGTTCTTC
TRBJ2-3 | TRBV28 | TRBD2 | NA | CASSLTGGPDTQYF | TGTGCCAGCAGTTTAACGGGGGGGCCAGATACGCAGTATTTT
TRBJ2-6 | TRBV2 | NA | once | CASSETPWTSSGANVLTF | TGTGCCAGCAGTGAGACTCCCTGGACGAGCTCTGGGGCCAACGTCCTGACTTTC
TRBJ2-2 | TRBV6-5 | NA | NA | CASKAGLTGELFF | TGTGCCAGCAAGGCAGGGCTCACCGGGGAGCTGTTTTTT
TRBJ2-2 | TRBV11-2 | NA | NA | CASSFSVNTGELFF | TGTGCCAGCAGCTTTTCGGTTAACACCGGGGAGCTGTTTTTT
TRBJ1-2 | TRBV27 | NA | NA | CASSPTRTMGYTF | TGTGCCAGCAGTCCCACTCGAACCATGGGCTACACCTTC
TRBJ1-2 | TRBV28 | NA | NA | CASSTPAGYTF | TGTGCCAGCAGCACCCCTGCTGGCTACACCTTC
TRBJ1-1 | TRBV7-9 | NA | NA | CASRGDTLNTEAFF | TGTGCCAGCAGGGGGGACACCCTGAACACTGAAGCTTTCTTT
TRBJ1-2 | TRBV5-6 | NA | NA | CASSPETGIYGYTF | TGTGCCAGCAGCCCCGAGACGGGGATTTATGGCTACACCTTC
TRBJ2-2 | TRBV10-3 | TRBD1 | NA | CAIRKGQANTGELFF | TGTGCCATCAGGAAGGGACAGGCGAACACCGGGGAGCTGTTTTTT
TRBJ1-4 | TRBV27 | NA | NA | CASSLSIRINEKLFF | TGTGCCAGCAGTTTATCGATCCGGATAAATGAAAAACTGTTTTTT
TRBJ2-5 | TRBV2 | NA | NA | CASSEGTPWETQYF | TGTGCCAGCAGCGAAGGGACTCCATGGGAGACCCAGTACTTC